The rows below give T cell receptor beta chains drawn from one sample of a study of blood T cell repertoires in COVID-19. The data were produced by immunoSEQ multiplex PCR, yet TCRdb's version contains in-frame clones alone and is incomplete. The sample includes some 31,000 clones, 81% of them seen just once. Specimen: peripheral blood. The receptors here all came from a man aged 65-85 years with COVID-19, enrolled during active disease. Both conserved end residues are part of each CDR3. Fields, in order: J gene, D gene, V gene, clone size, CDR3 DNA, CDR3 protein. A D gene is named only where the DNA matches it firmly. Size tells how often a clone was seen (once, few, many) or the class of an expanded clone, and some rows leave it out.

TRBJ1-5	-	TRBV2	-	TGTGCCAGCAGTGTACAGGGCGATCAGCCCCAGCATTTT	CASSVQGDQPQHF
TRBJ1-1	-	TRBV10-3	-	TGTGCCATCAGTGAATCCCAAGGAGGGGCGGACACTGAAGCTTTCTTT	CAISESQGGADTEAFF
TRBJ1-1	-	TRBV14	-	TGTGCCAGCAGCCAGCACGAATTACACGTACATCCCGCTGAAGCTTTCTTT	CASSQHELHVHPAEAFF
TRBJ1-2	TRBD1	TRBV28	-	TGTGCCAGCAGATCACCGGGACAGGGGGCGAACTATGGCTACACCTTC	CASRSPGQGANYGYTF
TRBJ2-1	-	TRBV4-3	-	TGCGCCAGCAGCCAAGAGACTCGCAATGAGCAGTTCTTC	CASSQETRNEQFF
TRBJ1-3	-	TRBV28	-	TGTGCCAGCAGCTCAGGGGCCGTCTACTCTGGAAACACCATATATTTT	CASSSGAVYSGNTIYF
TRBJ2-1	TRBD2	TRBV7-2	-	TGTGCCAGCAGTACTCCTAGCGGGAGTTTTAGCAATGAGCAGTTCTTC	CASSTPSGSFSNEQFF
TRBJ2-2	-	TRBV3-1/TRBV3-2	-	TGTGCCAGCAGCCGTCGCTCCGGGAACACCGGGGAGCTGTTTTTT	CASSRRSGNTGELFF
TRBJ2-3	TRBD1	TRBV3-1/TRBV3-2	few	TGTGCCAGCAGCCATGGGGCAGGGGGAAGAGATACGCAGTATTTT	CASSHGAGGRDTQYF
TRBJ1-3	-	TRBV6-5	-	TGTGCCAGCAGTTCCGTTGGAAACACCATATATTTT	CASSSVGNTIYF
TRBJ2-1	-	TRBV30	-	TGTGCCTGCCTGCCGCGGGACAGCTCCTACAATGAGCAGTTCTTC	CACLPRDSSYNEQFF
TRBJ1-1	TRBD1	TRBV19	-	TGTGCCACCACCGCCAGGGGACAGGGGATCCGGAAGAACACTGAAGCTTTCTTT	CATTARGQGIRKNTEAFF
TRBJ2-3	TRBD2	TRBV5-5	-	TGTGCCAGCAGCTACCTAGCGGGGGGGTCGGATACGCAGTATTTT	CASSYLAGGSDTQYF
TRBJ2-1	-	TRBV27	few	TGTGCCAGCAGTTGGGCCTCAAACCTCTACAATGAGCAGTTCTTC	CASSWASNLYNEQFF
TRBJ2-7	-	TRBV6-2/TRBV6-3	-	TGTGCCAGCAGTTACGCAGGGACTTACGAGCAGTACTTC	CASSYAGTYEQYF
TRBJ1-1	TRBD1	TRBV12-5	-	TGTGCTAGTGGTTTGGCGACAGGGGCGAACACTGAAGCTTTCTTT	CASGLATGANTEAFF
TRBJ1-2	-	TRBV28	once	TGTGCCAGCAGTCTAACACAGGTCATCTATGGCTACACCTTC	CASSLTQVIYGYTF
TRBJ1-2	-	TRBV24-1	-	TGTGCCACCAGTGATTTGGGCAACTATGGCTACACCTTC	CATSDLGNYGYTF
TRBJ2-2	-	TRBV9	-	TGTGCCAGCAGCGTAGCTACGGGGGCCGGGGAGCTGTTTTTT	CASSVATGAGELFF
TRBJ1-1	-	TRBV28	-	TGTGCCAGCAGTTTAGGGGCCACTGAAGCTTTCTTT	CASSLGATEAFF
TRBJ2-5	TRBD2	TRBV9	once	TGTGCCAGCAGCACCCAGATAGCGGGAGCAGGCGAGACCCAGTACTTC	CASSTQIAGAGETQYF
TRBJ2-5	TRBD1	TRBV5-1	-	TGCGCCAGCAGCTCCGGACAGGGCGAGGAGACCCAGTACTTC	CASSSGQGEETQYF